This T cell receptor (beta chain) was profiled in a study of T cells in Graves' hyperthyroidism and ophthalmopathy. The study enrolled patients aged 18 to 65 with newly diagnosed hyperthyroidism of under 2 months' duration. On the basis of clinical symptoms, serum thyroxine and TRAb, thyroid ultrasound and orbital computed tomography, diagnoses were made. The PBMCs studied were ones that came from about 10 ml fresh peripheral blood. This clonotype was counted many times. Its antigen remains unidentified. Authors of the study amplified TCR beta CDR3 regions from RNA transcripts. The HTBI set primed first-round TCR CDR3 RT-PCR. MiXCR, applied by TCRdb to the multiplex PCR reads, yields one record per CDR3 protein. The sample lists hundreds of thousands of distinct CDR3 sequences, around 20% occurring once. Study-level points and caveats: Ophthalmopathy stood apart from stable hyperthyroidism in a 13 V-J model.

The sequence was obtained from a woman between 45 and 60 years old with Graves' hyperthyroidism that later progressed to Graves' ophthalmopathy. Sequencing was done on a sample of blood.

CDR3 coding DNA: TGTGCCAGCTCACCACCCCCGGGACGGACAACCTATGGCTACACCTTC. Its protein is CASSPPPGRTTYGYTF. V and J are TRBV18 and TRBJ1-2, with D possibly TRBD1 on 5 matching bases. Between the trimmed V and J ends, which lost 0 bases and 4 bases, there was a span of 15 bases. CDR1 is KGHSH, CDR2 LQKENI, per germline. The CDR3 runs 16 residues. The complete variable domain, with remaining parts taken from reference TRBV18 and TRBJ1-2, reads NAGVMQNPRHLVRRRGQEARLRCSPMKGHSHVYWYRQLPEEGLKFMVYLQKENIIDESGMPKERFSAEFPKEGPSILRIQQVVRGDSAAYFCASSPPPGRTTYGYTFGSGTRLTVV.